The rows below give T cell receptor beta chains drawn from one sample of a study of patients and donors after allogeneic stem cell transplantation. Each CDR3 protein gets one entry after TCRdb re-called the RT-PCR reads with MiXCR. The sample yields 800,000 to 1,000,000 distinct CDR3 sequences, about a sixth seen once. The source material was blood, either unsorted or a sorted T cell fraction (not recorded which). Every receptor here comes from a human donor who was either an allogeneic HSCT recipient or a stem cell or donor lymphocyte infusion donor (not recorded which). It is not recorded whose cells these are; they may come from a transplant donor. CDR3s include the opening cysteine and the closing phenylalanine or tryptophan. A D gene is named only where the DNA matches it firmly. Not every row has a clone size; where given, it reads once, few, many or a size class.

j_call: TRBJ1-1; clone_size: few; d_call: NA; v_call: TRBV10-3; cdr3_aa: CASILGASGTEAFF; cdr3_nt: TGTGCCTCGATTTTGGGAGCCTCGGGGACTGAAGCTTTCTTT
j_call: TRBJ2-3; clone_size: NA; d_call: TRBD2; v_call: TRBV15; cdr3_aa: CATSRATSSVGTDTQYF; cdr3_nt: TGTGCCACCAGCAGAGCGACTAGCTCTGTAGGCACAGATACGCAGTATTTT
j_call: TRBJ1-2; clone_size: few; d_call: TRBD1; v_call: TRBV5-6; cdr3_aa: CASSSTGGGSNYGYTF; cdr3_nt: TGTGCCAGCAGCTCAACAGGGGGCGGATCTAACTATGGCTACACCTTC
j_call: TRBJ1-6; clone_size: NA; d_call: TRBD1; v_call: TRBV10-3; cdr3_aa: CAIRPGQNNSPLHF; cdr3_nt: TGTGCCATCAGACCGGGACAGAATAATTCACCCCTCCACTTT
j_call: TRBJ1-6; clone_size: NA; d_call: NA; v_call: TRBV11-2; cdr3_aa: CASSGRGHSPLHF; cdr3_nt: TGTGCCAGCAGCGGAAGGGGACATTCACCCCTCCACTTT
j_call: TRBJ1-2; clone_size: few; d_call: TRBD1; v_call: TRBV4-1; cdr3_aa: CASSTQQGARVYGYTF; cdr3_nt: TGCGCCAGCAGCACCCAACAGGGGGCGCGGGTCTATGGCTACACCTTC
j_call: TRBJ2-7; clone_size: few; d_call: TRBD1; v_call: TRBV28; cdr3_aa: CASTGTGFHEQYF; cdr3_nt: TGTGCCAGCACCGGGACAGGGTTTCACGAGCAGTACTTC
j_call: TRBJ1-2; clone_size: NA; d_call: NA; v_call: TRBV7-9; cdr3_aa: CASSLAAKGLHGYTF; cdr3_nt: TGTGCCAGCAGCTTAGCGGCCAAGGGACTACATGGCTACACCTTC
j_call: TRBJ2-1; clone_size: NA; d_call: NA; v_call: TRBV6-6; cdr3_aa: CASSLTARNEQFF; cdr3_nt: TGTGCCAGCAGTTTAACGGCCCGGAATGAGCAGTTCTTC
j_call: TRBJ2-2; clone_size: few; d_call: NA; v_call: TRBV7-2; cdr3_aa: CASSWLQRDTGELFF; cdr3_nt: TGTGCCAGCAGCTGGCTGCAGCGGGACACCGGGGAGCTGTTTTTT
j_call: TRBJ2-3; clone_size: once; d_call: TRBD2; v_call: TRBV7-3; cdr3_aa: CASSRGLAGFTDTQYF; cdr3_nt: TGTGCCAGCAGCAGAGGACTAGCGGGTTTCACAGATACGCAGTATTTT
j_call: TRBJ2-7; clone_size: few; d_call: NA; v_call: TRBV20-1; cdr3_aa: CSAQDRYSYEQYF; cdr3_nt: TGCAGTGCTCAAGACAGGTACTCCTACGAGCAGTACTTC
j_call: TRBJ2-1; clone_size: NA; d_call: NA; v_call: TRBV6-1; cdr3_aa: CASSRRWSSYNEQFF; cdr3_nt: TGTGCCAGCAGTCGACGATGGAGCTCCTACAATGAGCAGTTCTTC
j_call: TRBJ2-7; clone_size: few; d_call: TRBD1; v_call: TRBV11-2; cdr3_aa: CASSLVLRGRDREQYF; cdr3_nt: TGTGCCAGCAGCTTAGTCCTCAGGGGTCGGGACAGGGAGCAGTACTTC
j_call: TRBJ2-3; clone_size: few; d_call: NA; v_call: TRBV24-1; cdr3_aa: CATSEGGSPTDTQYF; cdr3_nt: TGTGCCACCAGTGAGGGGGGCAGTCCCACAGATACGCAGTATTTT
j_call: TRBJ1-1; clone_size: few; d_call: NA; v_call: TRBV9; cdr3_aa: CASSVGAGLEAFF; cdr3_nt: TGTGCCAGCAGCGTAGGTGCGGGCCTAGAAGCTTTCTTT
j_call: TRBJ2-1; clone_size: NA; d_call: NA; v_call: TRBV3-1; cdr3_aa: CASSHGGEISYNEQFF; cdr3_nt: TGTGCCAGCAGCCACGGCGGGGAGATCTCCTACAATGAGCAGTTCTTC
j_call: TRBJ2-7; clone_size: NA; d_call: NA; v_call: TRBV10-3; cdr3_aa: CAIGTGTPGEQYF; cdr3_nt: TGTGCCATAGGAACAGGGACTCCAGGCGAGCAGTACTTC
j_call: TRBJ1-2; clone_size: NA; d_call: TRBD1; v_call: TRBV6-1; cdr3_aa: CASTKGAGDYGYTF; cdr3_nt: TGTGCCAGCACTAAGGGGGCCGGCGACTATGGCTACACCTTC
j_call: TRBJ2-1; clone_size: NA; d_call: NA; v_call: TRBV11-3; cdr3_aa: CASSLGGRGTQGEQFF; cdr3_nt: TGTGCCAGCAGCTTAGGGGGCAGGGGTACGCAGGGTGAGCAGTTCTTC
j_call: TRBJ1-5; clone_size: NA; d_call: NA; v_call: TRBV7-8; cdr3_aa: CASSLAGTTQHF; cdr3_nt: TGTGCCAGCAGCTTAGCGGGGACGACCCAGCATTTT
j_call: TRBJ1-3; clone_size: NA; d_call: NA; v_call: TRBV3-1; cdr3_aa: CASSQSTGSGNTIYF; cdr3_nt: TGTGCCAGCAGCCAGTCCACAGGATCTGGAAACACCATATATTTT
j_call: TRBJ2-7; clone_size: NA; d_call: TRBD2; v_call: TRBV27; cdr3_aa: CASSLTGLPYEQYF; cdr3_nt: TGTGCCAGCAGTCTCACGGGACTACCCTACGAGCAGTACTTC
j_call: TRBJ1-1; clone_size: NA; d_call: NA; v_call: TRBV20-1; cdr3_aa: CSAREARANTEAFF; cdr3_nt: TGCAGTGCTAGAGAGGCAAGGGCCAACACTGAAGCTTTCTTT
j_call: TRBJ1-5; clone_size: few; d_call: NA; v_call: TRBV2; cdr3_aa: CASSLIQGMPQHF; cdr3_nt: TGTGCCAGCAGTCTCATACAGGGTATGCCCCAGCATTTT
j_call: TRBJ2-5; clone_size: many; d_call: NA; v_call: TRBV12-3/TRBV12-4; cdr3_aa: CASSPRLVQETQYF; cdr3_nt: TGTGCCAGCAGTCCGCGTCTGGTCCAAGAGACCCAGTACTTC
j_call: TRBJ2-7; clone_size: few; d_call: NA; v_call: TRBV20-1; cdr3_aa: CSARGLTYYEQYF; cdr3_nt: TGCAGTGCTAGAGGTTTGACCTACTACGAGCAGTACTTC
j_call: TRBJ2-3; clone_size: few; d_call: NA; v_call: TRBV12-3/TRBV12-4; cdr3_aa: CASSLGSKDTQYF; cdr3_nt: TGTGCCAGCAGTTTAGGTAGCAAAGATACGCAGTATTTT
j_call: TRBJ2-7; clone_size: many; d_call: NA; v_call: TRBV12-3/TRBV12-4; cdr3_aa: CASSSRSYEQYF; cdr3_nt: TGTGCCAGCAGCTCCCGCTCCTACGAGCAGTACTTC
j_call: TRBJ2-7; clone_size: NA; d_call: NA; v_call: TRBV7-2; cdr3_aa: CASSTTARLEQYF; cdr3_nt: TGTGCCAGCAGCACGACGGCCCGGCTCGAGCAGTACTTC
j_call: TRBJ1-5; clone_size: few; d_call: TRBD1; v_call: TRBV6-1; cdr3_aa: CASSDPGQGAGQPQHF; cdr3_nt: TGTGCCAGCAGTGACCCTGGACAGGGGGCGGGACAGCCCCAGCATTTT
j_call: TRBJ2-7; clone_size: few; d_call: NA; v_call: TRBV5-1; cdr3_aa: CASSLEQGFYEQYF; cdr3_nt: TGCGCCAGCAGCTTGGAACAGGGCTTCTACGAGCAGTACTTC
j_call: TRBJ2-3; clone_size: few; d_call: TRBD1; v_call: TRBV6-5; cdr3_aa: CASSYSTGQRTDTQYF; cdr3_nt: TGTGCCAGCAGTTACTCGACGGGACAGCGCACAGATACGCAGTATTTT
j_call: TRBJ1-2; clone_size: many; d_call: TRBD1; v_call: TRBV10-3; cdr3_aa: CAIQPGTGGNYGYTF; cdr3_nt: TGTGCCATCCAACCCGGGACAGGGGGCAACTATGGCTACACCTTC
j_call: TRBJ2-3; clone_size: NA; d_call: TRBD1; v_call: TRBV5-8; cdr3_aa: CASSGGQGELDTQYF; cdr3_nt: TGTGCCAGCAGCGGGGGACAGGGGGAGTTGGATACGCAGTATTTT
j_call: TRBJ2-7; clone_size: few; d_call: NA; v_call: TRBV6-2/TRBV6-3; cdr3_aa: CASSPGLNEQYF; cdr3_nt: TGTGCCAGCAGCCCCGGCCTAAACGAGCAGTACTTC
j_call: TRBJ1-1; clone_size: few; d_call: NA; v_call: TRBV7-9; cdr3_aa: CASSLSATEAFF; cdr3_nt: TGTGCCAGCAGCTTAAGCGCCACTGAAGCTTTCTTT
j_call: TRBJ1-1; clone_size: few; d_call: TRBD1; v_call: TRBV4-1; cdr3_aa: CASSVDREAFF; cdr3_nt: TGCGCCAGCAGCGTGGACAGGGAGGCTTTCTTT
j_call: TRBJ1-2; clone_size: many; d_call: NA; v_call: TRBV15; cdr3_aa: CATSRETDGYTF; cdr3_nt: TGTGCCACCAGCAGAGAGACGGATGGCTACACCTTC
j_call: TRBJ1-1; clone_size: NA; d_call: NA; v_call: TRBV7-2; cdr3_aa: CASSLLGFNTEAFF; cdr3_nt: TGTGCCAGCAGCTTACTGGGATTCAACACTGAAGCTTTCTTT
j_call: TRBJ2-7; clone_size: few; d_call: NA; v_call: TRBV18; cdr3_aa: CASSPPGVGSSYEQYF; cdr3_nt: TGTGCCAGCTCACCCCCCGGAGTGGGGAGCTCCTACGAGCAGTACTTC
j_call: TRBJ2-3; clone_size: NA; d_call: TRBD2; v_call: TRBV10-3; cdr3_aa: CAIRTSGVADTQYF; cdr3_nt: TGTGCCATTCGGACTAGCGGGGTTGCGGATACGCAGTATTTT
j_call: TRBJ2-1; clone_size: few; d_call: NA; v_call: TRBV20-1; cdr3_aa: CSARGSGDEQFF; cdr3_nt: TGCAGTGCTAGAGGGTCCGGGGATGAGCAGTTCTTC
j_call: TRBJ1-1; clone_size: NA; d_call: TRBD1; v_call: TRBV6-1; cdr3_aa: CASSVRGGSTEAFF; cdr3_nt: TGTGCCAGCAGTGTACGAGGGGGCTCGACTGAAGCTTTCTTT
j_call: TRBJ1-2; clone_size: many; d_call: NA; v_call: TRBV12-3/TRBV12-4; cdr3_aa: CASSSHREHRAF; cdr3_nt: TGTGCCAGCAGCTCACACCGGGAGCACCGCGCCTTC
j_call: TRBJ2-5; clone_size: few; d_call: TRBD2; v_call: TRBV7-9; cdr3_aa: CASSLGSGTSGRETQYF; cdr3_nt: TGTGCCAGCAGCTTAGGGTCTGGGACTAGCGGTCGAGAGACCCAGTACTTC
j_call: TRBJ2-3; clone_size: NA; d_call: NA; v_call: TRBV6-2/TRBV6-3; cdr3_aa: CASSYSRGPSTDTQYF; cdr3_nt: TGTGCCAGCAGTTACTCGCGGGGGCCTAGCACAGATACGCAGTATTTT
j_call: TRBJ2-2; clone_size: few; d_call: TRBD2; v_call: TRBV20-1; cdr3_aa: CSATSGSLTGELFF; cdr3_nt: TGCAGCGCAACTAGCGGGAGTCTTACCGGGGAGCTGTTTTTT
j_call: TRBJ2-3; clone_size: NA; d_call: TRBD1; v_call: TRBV7-9; cdr3_aa: CASSYPLDRDHTDTQYF; cdr3_nt: TGTGCCAGCAGCTACCCCCTCGACAGGGATCACACAGATACGCAGTATTTT
j_call: TRBJ1-4; clone_size: NA; d_call: NA; v_call: TRBV2; cdr3_aa: CASSAAGATNEKLFF; cdr3_nt: TGTGCCAGCAGCGCGGCAGGGGCAACTAATGAAAAACTGTTTTTT
j_call: TRBJ2-1; clone_size: NA; d_call: NA; v_call: TRBV19; cdr3_aa: CASRSIYRIVDNEQFF; cdr3_nt: TGTGCCAGTAGATCAATCTACAGAATCGTGGACAATGAGCAGTTCTTC
j_call: TRBJ2-7; clone_size: few; d_call: NA; v_call: TRBV7-9; cdr3_aa: CASSLKGDKFPYEQYF; cdr3_nt: TGTGCCAGCAGTTTAAAAGGTGACAAATTCCCCTACGAGCAGTACTTC
j_call: TRBJ1-4; clone_size: NA; d_call: TRBD1; v_call: TRBV6-1; cdr3_aa: CASRGTGKGEKLFF; cdr3_nt: TGTGCCAGCAGGGGGACAGGGAAGGGAGAAAAACTGTTTTTT
j_call: TRBJ1-3; clone_size: NA; d_call: TRBD1; v_call: TRBV6-1; cdr3_aa: CASRETGASGNTIYF; cdr3_nt: TGTGCCAGCAGGGAAACAGGGGCCTCTGGAAACACCATATATTTT
j_call: TRBJ2-5; clone_size: NA; d_call: NA; v_call: TRBV9; cdr3_aa: CASSVSSRPEETQYF; cdr3_nt: TGTGCCAGCAGCGTATCTTCGCGTCCGGAAGAGACCCAGTACTTC
j_call: TRBJ1-1; clone_size: few; d_call: NA; v_call: TRBV20-1; cdr3_aa: CSARAFGGLNTEAFF; cdr3_nt: TGCAGTGCTAGAGCGTTTGGGGGTTTGAACACTGAAGCTTTCTTT
j_call: TRBJ2-5; clone_size: NA; d_call: NA; v_call: TRBV12-3/TRBV12-4; cdr3_aa: CASSFYSAPGTQYF; cdr3_nt: TGTGCCAGCAGTTTTTACTCTGCCCCGGGGACCCAGTACTTC